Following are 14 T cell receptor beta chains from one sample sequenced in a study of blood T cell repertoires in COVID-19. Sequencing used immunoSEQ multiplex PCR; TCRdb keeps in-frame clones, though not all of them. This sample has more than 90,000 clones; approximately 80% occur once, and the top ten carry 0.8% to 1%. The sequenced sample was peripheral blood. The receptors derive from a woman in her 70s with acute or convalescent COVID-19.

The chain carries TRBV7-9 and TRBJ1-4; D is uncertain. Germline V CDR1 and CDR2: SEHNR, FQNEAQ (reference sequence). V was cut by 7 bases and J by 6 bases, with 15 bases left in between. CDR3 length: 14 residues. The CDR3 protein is CASTGMNGDEKLFF. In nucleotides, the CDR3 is TGTGCCAGCACCGGCATGAATGGTGATGAAAAACTGTTTTTT.

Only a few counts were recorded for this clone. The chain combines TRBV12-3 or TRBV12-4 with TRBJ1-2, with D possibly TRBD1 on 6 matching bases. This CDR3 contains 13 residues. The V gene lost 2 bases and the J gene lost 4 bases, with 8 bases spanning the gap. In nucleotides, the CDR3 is TGTGCCAGCAGTTTACAGGGGCTCTATGGCTACACCTTC. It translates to CASSLQGLYGYTF.

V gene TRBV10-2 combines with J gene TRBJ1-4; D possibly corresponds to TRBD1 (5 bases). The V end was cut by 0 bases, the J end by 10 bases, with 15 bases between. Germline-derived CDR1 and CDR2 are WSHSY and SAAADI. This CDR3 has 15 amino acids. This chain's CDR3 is CASSESGRGTGKLFF. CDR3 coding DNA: TGCGCCAGCAGTGAGTCGGGAAGGGGAACTGGAAAACTGTTTTTT.

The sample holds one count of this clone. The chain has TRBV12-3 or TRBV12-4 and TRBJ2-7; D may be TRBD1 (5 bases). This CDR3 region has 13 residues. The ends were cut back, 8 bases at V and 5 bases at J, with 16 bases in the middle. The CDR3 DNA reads TGTGCCAGCGCGAGGTGGGGCCCCAACGAGCAGTACTTC. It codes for CASARWGPNEQYF.

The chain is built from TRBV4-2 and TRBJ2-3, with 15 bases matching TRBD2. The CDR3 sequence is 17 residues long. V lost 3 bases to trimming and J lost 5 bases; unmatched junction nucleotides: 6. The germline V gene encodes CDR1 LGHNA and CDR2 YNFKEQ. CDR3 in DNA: TGTGCCAGCAGCCAGGATGGGACTAGCGGGGGGCTAGATACGCAGTATTTT. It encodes CASSQDGTSGGLDTQYF.

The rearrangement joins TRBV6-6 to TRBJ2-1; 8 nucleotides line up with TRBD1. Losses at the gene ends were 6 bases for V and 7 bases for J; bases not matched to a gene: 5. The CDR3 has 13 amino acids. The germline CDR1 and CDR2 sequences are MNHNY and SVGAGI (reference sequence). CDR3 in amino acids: CASRGTGENEQFF. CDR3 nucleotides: TGTGCCAGCAGAGGGACAGGTGAAAATGAGCAGTTCTTC.

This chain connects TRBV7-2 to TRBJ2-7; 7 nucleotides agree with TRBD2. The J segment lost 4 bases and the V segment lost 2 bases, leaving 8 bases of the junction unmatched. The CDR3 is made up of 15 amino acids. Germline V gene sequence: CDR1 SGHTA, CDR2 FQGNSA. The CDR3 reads CASSLNPAGAYEQYF. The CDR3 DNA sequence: TGTGCCAGCAGCTTAAACCCGGCGGGAGCGTACGAGCAGTACTTC.

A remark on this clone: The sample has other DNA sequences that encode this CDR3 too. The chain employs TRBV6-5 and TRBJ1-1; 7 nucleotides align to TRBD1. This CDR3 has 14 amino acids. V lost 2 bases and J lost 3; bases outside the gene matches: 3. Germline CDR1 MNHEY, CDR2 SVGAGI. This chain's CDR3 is CASSYRDSYTEAFF. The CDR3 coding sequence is TGTGCCAGCAGTTACCGGGACAGTTACACTGAAGCTTTCTTT.

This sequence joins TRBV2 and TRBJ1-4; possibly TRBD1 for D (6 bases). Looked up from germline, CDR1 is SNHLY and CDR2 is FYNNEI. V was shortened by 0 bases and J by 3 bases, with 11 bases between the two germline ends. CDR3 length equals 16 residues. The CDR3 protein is CASSEAQGQANEKLFF. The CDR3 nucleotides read TGTGCCAGCAGTGAAGCGCAGGGACAAGCTAATGAAAAACTGTTTTTT.

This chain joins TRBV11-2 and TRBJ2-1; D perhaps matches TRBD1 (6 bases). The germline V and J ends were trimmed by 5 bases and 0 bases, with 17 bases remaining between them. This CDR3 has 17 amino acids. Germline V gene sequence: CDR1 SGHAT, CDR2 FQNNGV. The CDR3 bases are TGTGCCAGCAGCAAAAGGACAGTGACGAGCTCCTACAATGAGCAGTTCTTC. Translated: CASSKRTVTSSYNEQFF.

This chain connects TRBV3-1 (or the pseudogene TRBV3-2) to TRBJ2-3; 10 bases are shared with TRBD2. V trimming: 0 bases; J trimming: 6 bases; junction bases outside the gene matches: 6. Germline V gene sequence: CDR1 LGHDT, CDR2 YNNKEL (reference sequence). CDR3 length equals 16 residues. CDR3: CASSQERAGGPDTQYF. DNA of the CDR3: TGTGCCAGCAGCCAAGAAAGAGCGGGGGGGCCTGATACGCAGTATTTT.

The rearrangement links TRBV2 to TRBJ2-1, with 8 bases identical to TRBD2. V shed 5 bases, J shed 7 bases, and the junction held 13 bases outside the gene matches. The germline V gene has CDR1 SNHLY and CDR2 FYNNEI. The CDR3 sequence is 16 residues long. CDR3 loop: CASSRLAPSIGNEQFF. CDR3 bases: TGTGCCAGCAGTCGACTAGCGCCTTCCATAGGGAATGAGCAGTTCTTC.

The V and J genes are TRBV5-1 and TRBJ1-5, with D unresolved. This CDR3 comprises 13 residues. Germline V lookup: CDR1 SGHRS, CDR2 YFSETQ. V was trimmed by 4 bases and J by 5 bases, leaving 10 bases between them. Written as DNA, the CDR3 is TGCGCCAGCAGCCCTGACACCGATCAGCCCCAGCATTTT. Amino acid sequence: CASSPDTDQPQHF.

The CDR3 DNA sequence: TGCAGCGTTGGGTTGGGGGGTAATACCGGGGAGCTGTTTTTT. It codes for CSVGLGGNTGELFF. The chain is built from TRBV29-1 and TRBJ2-2; D is perhaps TRBD2 (6 bases). The CDR3 consists of 14 residues. From germline, CDR1 is SQVTM and CDR2 ANQGSEA. Trimming took 4 bases from V and 5 from J, leaving 14 bases between them.